This TCR beta chain stems from a study of blood T cell repertoires in COVID-19. Turning to the study itself: Collection of acute and convalescent COVID-19 samples took place in the United States, Italy and Spain. Sources were T cells, B-cell-depleted T cells, or PBMCs; the material itself was cDNA or gDNA.

The authors' processing: Reference gene primer amplification in the assay estimated nucleated cell counts. Generated by immunoSEQ multiplex PCR, the TCRdb table keeps only in-frame clones and is missing some. V and J calls and clone size follow that table, whereas D and trimming were derived from the DNA. The sample carries 40,000 to 55,000 clones, about 84% recorded once. The TCR was taken from a human donor in a cohort sampled during active COVID-19. The material sequenced was peripheral blood.

In DNA form, the CDR3 reads TGTGCCAGCAGCGTAGTGCCGGGACCCCCCGGGGGTGAGCAGTTCTTC. Amino acid sequence: CASSVVPGPPGGEQFF. The V and J genes are TRBV9 and TRBJ2-1; maybe TRBD2 (6 bases). Trimming stripped 0 bases from V and 9 bases from J, with 19 bases between. CDR3 length equals 16 residues. Per the germline V gene, CDR1 is SGDLS and CDR2 is YYNGEE.